This is a list of T cell receptor beta chains from one sample in a study of technical replicates of blood from a few donors. Using immunoSEQ multiplex PCR, the repertoire was profiled, and TCRdb retains in-frame clones only, with some absent. The sample contains roughly 14,000 clones, over 80% of which appear only once. Sequences were obtained from PBMCs. The receptors derive from a human donor in good health. Each CDR3 is given with its conserved first and last residue. Each record gives: clone size, D gene, V gene, J gene, CDR3 DNA, CDR3 protein. The D gene is left open where the match is weak. Only part of the rows carry a size: once, few, many, or a class if the clone is expanded.

-	TRBD1	TRBV27	TRBJ2-2	TGTGCCAGCAGTACCGGTCCGGGACAGGGGACCACCGGGGAGCTGTTTTTT	CASSTGPGQGTTGELFF
-	TRBD1	TRBV5-4	TRBJ1-2	TGTGCCAGCAGCCGGGACAGTGTCTATGGCTACACCTTC	CASSRDSVYGYTF
-	TRBD1	TRBV6-1	TRBJ2-3	TGTGCCAGCCGAAAGGGGGCAGCGGCCTCAGATACGCAGTATTTT	CASRKGAAASDTQYF
-	-	TRBV10-1	TRBJ1-1	TGCGCCAGCAGTGAGTCGGGGGGGGAAAGAGGTGAAGCTTTCTTT	CASSESGGERGEAFF
-	TRBD2	TRBV19	TRBJ2-5	TGTGCCAGTAGTCCCAGCGGGAGGGCCGGGGGGTCCCAAGAGACCCAGTACTTC	CASSPSGRAGGSQETQYF
few	-	TRBV7-9	TRBJ2-2	TGTGCCAGCAGCGTGGACTCCGGGGAGCTGTTTTTT	CASSVDSGELFF
-	-	TRBV5-4	TRBJ2-1	TGTGCCAGCAGCTTGGGTAGTGAGCAGTTCTTC	CASSLGSEQFF
-	-	TRBV6-6	TRBJ2-7	TGTGCCAGCAGTTACTCGAGGGAGTCCCACGAGCAGTACTTC	CASSYSRESHEQYF
-	-	TRBV2	TRBJ1-5	TGTGCCAGCAGGGTAGGGCAGGGGAGTACTCAGCCCCAGCATTTT	CASRVGQGSTQPQHF
-	TRBD1	TRBV6-5	TRBJ2-7	TGTGCCAGCAAGGGACAGGTTGGCGAGCAGTACTTC	CASKGQVGEQYF
-	TRBD2	TRBV7-2	TRBJ2-5	TGTGCCAGCAGCACAGGGACTAGCCTACAAGAGACCCAGTACTTC	CASSTGTSLQETQYF
-	TRBD2	TRBV5-4	TRBJ2-7	TGTGCCAGCAGCTTGGCCCGCGGGAGTGGAGGTGAGCAGTACTTC	CASSLARGSGGEQYF
-	TRBD1	TRBV5-1	TRBJ1-1	TGCGCCAGCACAAGGGACAGAGGGGCTGAAGCTTTCTTT	CASTRDRGAEAFF
-	-	TRBV13	TRBJ2-3	TGTGCCAGCAGCTTATCAGTTAGCAGCACAGATACGCAGTATTTT	CASSLSVSSTDTQYF
-	-	TRBV28	TRBJ1-2	TGTGCCAGCAGTTTATCGGTCTATGGCTACACCTTC	CASSLSVYGYTF
-	-	TRBV7-6	TRBJ2-1	TGTGCCAGCAGCCGGGACTTTCAATACAATGAGCAGTTCTTC	CASSRDFQYNEQFF
-	-	TRBV7-6	TRBJ2-1	TGTGCCAGCAGTGGAGCGTACAATGAGCAGTTCTTC	CASSGAYNEQFF
once	-	TRBV7-6	TRBJ2-1	TGTGCCAGCAGTCCTAACCTCGGGACACACGACCGGGGGCAGTTCTTC	CASSPNLGTHDRGQFF
once	TRBD1	TRBV9	TRBJ2-2	TGTGCCAGCAGCGTAGCGTCGGGACAGAGACCGAACACCGGGGAGCTGTTTTTT	CASSVASGQRPNTGELFF
few	-	TRBV28	TRBJ1-4	TGTGCCAGCCTGGGCGGAGGAGAGGAAAAACTGTTTTTT	CASLGGGEEKLFF
-	TRBD1	TRBV18	TRBJ1-5	TGTGCCAGCTCCCAGATGGAGACAGGGATCCAGCCCCAGCATTTT	CASSQMETGIQPQHF
-	-	TRBV6-1	TRBJ2-7	TGTGCCAGCTCCTTTGGGGCCCCCTACGAGCAGTACTTC	CASSFGAPYEQYF
-	TRBD1	TRBV28	TRBJ1-5	TGTGCCAGCAGTCAGACAGGGGGCGGACTGGTTGGCCAAAATCAGCCCCAGCATTTT	CASSQTGGGLVGQNQPQHF
-	-	TRBV2	TRBJ2-5	TGTGCCAGCAGCGCGCGACTGAACCAAGAGACCCAGTACTTC	CASSARLNQETQYF
-	-	TRBV28	TRBJ1-1	TGTGCCAGCAGTGGCCTTTTCACTGAAGCTTTCTTT	CASSGLFTEAFF
-	-	TRBV10-3	TRBJ1-5	TGTGCCATCAGGGGGATAGACAGTAGCAATCAGCCCCAGCATTTT	CAIRGIDSSNQPQHF
-	-	TRBV11-2	TRBJ1-1	TGTGCCAGCAGCCTGGGAAGGGGGTCGAACACTGAAGCTTTCTTT	CASSLGRGSNTEAFF
-	-	TRBV28	TRBJ2-1	TGTGCCAGCACCACTTTCGCGGCAGGGTGGCCTTACAATGAGCAGTTCTTC	CASTTFAAGWPYNEQFF
-	-	TRBV27	TRBJ2-1	TGTGCCAGCAGTTTGGTAAGCTTTTCCTCCTACAATGAGCAGTTCTTC	CASSLVSFSSYNEQFF
-	TRBD1	TRBV29-1	TRBJ2-7	TGCAGCGTTGGGGACCGGGACAGGGCAAGCGAGCAGTACTTC	CSVGDRDRASEQYF
-	TRBD2	TRBV5-1	TRBJ2-7	TGCGCCAGCAGCTTGGGAGCGGGAGGCTCCTACGAGCAGTACTTC	CASSLGAGGSYEQYF
-	TRBD2	TRBV9	TRBJ2-1	TGTGCCAGCAGCGTAGACGCGGGAGGGCCCTCCTACAATGAGCAGTTCTTC	CASSVDAGGPSYNEQFF
-	TRBD1	TRBV5-1	TRBJ2-5	TGCGCCAGCAGCTGGGGACAGGTGGAGACCCAGTACTTC	CASSWGQVETQYF
-	TRBD1	TRBV28	TRBJ2-5	TGTGCCAGCAGTTTCGACAGGGCCCAAGAGACCCAGTACTTC	CASSFDRAQETQYF
-	-	TRBV7-7	TRBJ2-7	TGTGCCAGCACCTTTTACAGGGACCACGAGCAGTACTTC	CASTFYRDHEQYF
-	TRBD1	TRBV10-2	TRBJ2-7	TGCGCCAGCAGTGAACTTGGACAGGGCTTAACCTACGAGCAGTACTTC	CASSELGQGLTYEQYF
-	TRBD2	TRBV7-9	TRBJ2-3	TGTGCCAGCAGCTTCCCAGTAGCGGGAGTGGGAGCGAGCACAGATACGCAGTATTTT	CASSFPVAGVGASTDTQYF